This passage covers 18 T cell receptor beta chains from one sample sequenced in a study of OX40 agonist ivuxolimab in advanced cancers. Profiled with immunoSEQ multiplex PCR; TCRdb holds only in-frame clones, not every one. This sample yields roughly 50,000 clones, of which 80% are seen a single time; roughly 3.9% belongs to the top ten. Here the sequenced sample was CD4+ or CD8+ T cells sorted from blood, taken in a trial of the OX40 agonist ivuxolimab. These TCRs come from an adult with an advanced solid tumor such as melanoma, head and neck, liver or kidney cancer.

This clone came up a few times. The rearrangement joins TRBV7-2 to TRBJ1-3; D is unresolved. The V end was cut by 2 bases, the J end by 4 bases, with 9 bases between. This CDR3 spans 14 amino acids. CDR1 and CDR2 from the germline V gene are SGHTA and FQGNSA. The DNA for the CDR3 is TGTGCCAGCAGCTTATCAGCGGGGGGAAACACCATATATTTT. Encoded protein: CASSLSAGGNTIYF. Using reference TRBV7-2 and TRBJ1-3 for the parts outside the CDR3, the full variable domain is GAGVSQSPSNKVTEKGKDVELRCDPISGHTALYWYRQSLGQGLEFLIYFQGNSAPDKSGLPSDRFSAERTGGSVSTLTIQRTQQEDSAVYLCASSLSAGGNTIYFGEGSWLTVV.

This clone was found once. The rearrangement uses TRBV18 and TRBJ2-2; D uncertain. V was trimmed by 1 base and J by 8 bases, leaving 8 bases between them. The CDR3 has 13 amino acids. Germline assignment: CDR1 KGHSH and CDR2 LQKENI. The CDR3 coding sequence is TGTGCCAGCTCACCACTCCTTGGAGGGGAGCTGTTTTTT. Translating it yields CASSPLLGGELFF.

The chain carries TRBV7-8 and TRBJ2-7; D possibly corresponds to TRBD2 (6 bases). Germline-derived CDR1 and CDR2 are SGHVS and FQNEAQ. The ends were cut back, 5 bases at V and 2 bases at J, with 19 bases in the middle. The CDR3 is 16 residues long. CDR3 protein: CASSIPGATAAYEQYF. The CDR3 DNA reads TGTGCCAGCAGCATTCCGGGAGCAACCGCGGCCTACGAGCAGTACTTC.

CDR3 nucleotides: TGTGCCCCTTCTCGGACGTACCAAGAGACCCAGTACTTC. This codes for CAPSRTYQETQYF. J is TRBJ2-5 and V is TRBV5-8; D is ambiguous. Germline V gives CDR1 SGHTS, CDR2 YDEGEE. The length of the CDR3 is 13 residues. V lost 10 bases to trimming and J lost 0 bases, with 13 bases between them.

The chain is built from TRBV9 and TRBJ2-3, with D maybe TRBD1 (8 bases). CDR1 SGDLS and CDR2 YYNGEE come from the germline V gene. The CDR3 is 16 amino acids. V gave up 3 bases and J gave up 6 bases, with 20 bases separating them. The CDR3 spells CASSAWGQAGGDTQYF. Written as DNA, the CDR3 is TGTGCCAGCAGCGCGTGGGGACAGGCCGGGGGGGATACGCAGTATTTT. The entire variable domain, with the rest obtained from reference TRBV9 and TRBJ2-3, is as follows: DSGVTQTPKHLITATGQRVTLRCSPRSGDLSVYWYQQSLDQGLQFLIQYYNGEERAKGNILERFSAQQFPDLHSELNLSSLELGDSALYFCASSAWGQAGGDTQYFGPGTRLTVL.

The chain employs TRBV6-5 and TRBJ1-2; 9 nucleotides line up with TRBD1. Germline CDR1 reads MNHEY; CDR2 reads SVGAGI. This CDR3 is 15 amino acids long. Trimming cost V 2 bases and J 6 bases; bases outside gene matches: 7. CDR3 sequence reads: CASSYGQGWLHGYTF. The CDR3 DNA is TGTGCCAGCAGTTACGGACAGGGGTGGCTTCATGGCTACACCTTC.

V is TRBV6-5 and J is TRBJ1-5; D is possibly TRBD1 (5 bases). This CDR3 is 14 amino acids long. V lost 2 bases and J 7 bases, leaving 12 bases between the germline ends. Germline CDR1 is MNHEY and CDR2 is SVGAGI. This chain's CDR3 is CASSYVQGAQPQHF. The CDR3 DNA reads TGTGCCAGCAGTTACGTCCAGGGAGCCCAGCCCCAGCATTTT.

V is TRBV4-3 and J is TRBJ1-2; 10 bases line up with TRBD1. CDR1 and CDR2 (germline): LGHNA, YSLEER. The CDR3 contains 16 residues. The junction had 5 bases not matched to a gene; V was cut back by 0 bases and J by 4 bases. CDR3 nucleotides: TGCGCCAGCAGCCAAGATTCCCGACAGGGGGCCTATGGCTACACCTTC. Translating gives CASSQDSRQGAYGYTF.

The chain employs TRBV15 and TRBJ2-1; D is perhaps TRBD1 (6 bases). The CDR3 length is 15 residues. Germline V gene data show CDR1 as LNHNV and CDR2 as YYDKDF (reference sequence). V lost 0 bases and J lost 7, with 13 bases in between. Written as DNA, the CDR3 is TGTGCCACCAGCAGAGAGGGGGCAGGGCGGAATGAGCAGTTCTTC. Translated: CATSREGAGRNEQFF.

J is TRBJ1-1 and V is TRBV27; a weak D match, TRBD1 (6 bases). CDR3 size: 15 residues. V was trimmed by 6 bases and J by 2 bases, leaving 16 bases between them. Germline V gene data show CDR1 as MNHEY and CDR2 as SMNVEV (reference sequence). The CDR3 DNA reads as TGTGCCAGCAGCTCTGGGGGGGCTATAAACACTGAAGCTTTCTTT. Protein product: CASSSGGAINTEAFF.

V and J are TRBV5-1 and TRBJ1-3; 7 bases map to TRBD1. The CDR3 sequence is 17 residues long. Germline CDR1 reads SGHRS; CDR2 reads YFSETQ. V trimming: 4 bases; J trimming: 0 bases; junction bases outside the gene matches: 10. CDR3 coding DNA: TGCGCCAGCAGCCCGGGCGCAGGGGGTAGCTCTGGAAACACCATATATTTT. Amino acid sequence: CASSPGAGGSSGNTIYF.

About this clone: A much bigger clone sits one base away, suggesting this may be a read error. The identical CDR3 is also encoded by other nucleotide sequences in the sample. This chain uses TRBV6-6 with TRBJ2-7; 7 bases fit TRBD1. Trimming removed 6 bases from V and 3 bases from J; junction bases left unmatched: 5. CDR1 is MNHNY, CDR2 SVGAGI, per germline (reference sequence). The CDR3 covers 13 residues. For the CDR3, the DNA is TGTGCCAGCAGGCACCGGGACAGCTACGAGCAGTACTTC. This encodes CASRHRDSYEQYF.

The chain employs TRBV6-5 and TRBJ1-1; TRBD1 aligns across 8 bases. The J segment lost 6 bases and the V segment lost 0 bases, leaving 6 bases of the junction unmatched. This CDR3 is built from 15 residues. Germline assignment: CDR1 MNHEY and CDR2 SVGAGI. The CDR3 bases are TGTGCCAGCAGTTACTCAACAGGGGGTTCGGCTGAAGCTTTCTTT. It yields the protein CASSYSTGGSAEAFF.

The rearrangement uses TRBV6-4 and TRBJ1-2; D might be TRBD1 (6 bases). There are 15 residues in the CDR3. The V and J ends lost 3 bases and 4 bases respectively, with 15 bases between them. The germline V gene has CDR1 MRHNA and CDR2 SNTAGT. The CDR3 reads CASSEDFTGPYGYTF. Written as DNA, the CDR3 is TGTGCCAGCAGTGAAGACTTTACAGGGCCCTATGGCTACACCTTC.

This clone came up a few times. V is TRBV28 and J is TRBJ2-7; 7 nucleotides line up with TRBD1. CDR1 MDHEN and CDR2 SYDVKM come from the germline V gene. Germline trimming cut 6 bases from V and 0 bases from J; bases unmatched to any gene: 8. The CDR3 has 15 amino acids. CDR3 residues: CASRFTGTASYEQYF. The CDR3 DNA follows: TGTGCCAGCAGATTTACCGGGACAGCCTCCTACGAGCAGTACTTC. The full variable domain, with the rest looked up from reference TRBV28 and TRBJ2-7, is DVKVTQSSRYLVKRTGEKVFLECVQDMDHENMFWYRQDPGLGLRLIYFSYDVKMKEKGDIPEGYSVSREKKERFSLILESASTNQTSMYLCASRFTGTASYEQYFGPGTRLTVT.

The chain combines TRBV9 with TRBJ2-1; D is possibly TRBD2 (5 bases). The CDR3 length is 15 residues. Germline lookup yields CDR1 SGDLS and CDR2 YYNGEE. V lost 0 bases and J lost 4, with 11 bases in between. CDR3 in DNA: TGTGCCAGCAGCGTAGCCCCCGGCGGGTACAATGAGCAGTTCTTC. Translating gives CASSVAPGGYNEQFF.

The CDR3 reads CASSLFGGSETQYF. CDR3 nucleotides: TGCGCCAGCAGCTTATTTGGGGGGTCGGAGACCCAGTACTTC. The chain links TRBV5-1 to TRBJ2-5; D is perhaps TRBD2 (6 bases). The germline V and J ends were trimmed by 2 bases and 5 bases, with 13 bases remaining between them. The CDR3 contains 14 residues. The germline V gene has CDR1 SGHRS and CDR2 YFSETQ.

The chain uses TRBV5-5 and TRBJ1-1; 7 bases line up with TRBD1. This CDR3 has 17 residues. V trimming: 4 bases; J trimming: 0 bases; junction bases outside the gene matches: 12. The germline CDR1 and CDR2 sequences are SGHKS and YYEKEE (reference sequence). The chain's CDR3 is CASSVRQGFGLNTEAFF. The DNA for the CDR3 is TGTGCCAGCAGCGTAAGACAGGGTTTCGGGTTGAACACTGAAGCTTTCTTT.